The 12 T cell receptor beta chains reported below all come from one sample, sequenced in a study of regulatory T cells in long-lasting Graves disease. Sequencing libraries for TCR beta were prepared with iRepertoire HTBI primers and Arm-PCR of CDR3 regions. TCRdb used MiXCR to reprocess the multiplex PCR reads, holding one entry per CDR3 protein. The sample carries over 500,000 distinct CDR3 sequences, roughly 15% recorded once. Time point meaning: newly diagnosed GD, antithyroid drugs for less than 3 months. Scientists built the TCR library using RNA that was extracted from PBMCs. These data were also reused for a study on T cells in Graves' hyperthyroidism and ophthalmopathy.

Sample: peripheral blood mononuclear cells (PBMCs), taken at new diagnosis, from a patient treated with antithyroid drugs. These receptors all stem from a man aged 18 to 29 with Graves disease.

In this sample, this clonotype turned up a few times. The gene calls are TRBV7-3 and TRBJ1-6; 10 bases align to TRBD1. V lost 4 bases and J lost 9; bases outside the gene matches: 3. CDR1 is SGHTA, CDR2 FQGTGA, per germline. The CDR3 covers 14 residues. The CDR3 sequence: CASSSRDRGSPLHF. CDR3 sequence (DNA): TGTGCCAGCAGCTCCCGGGACAGGGGTTCACCCCTCCACTTT.

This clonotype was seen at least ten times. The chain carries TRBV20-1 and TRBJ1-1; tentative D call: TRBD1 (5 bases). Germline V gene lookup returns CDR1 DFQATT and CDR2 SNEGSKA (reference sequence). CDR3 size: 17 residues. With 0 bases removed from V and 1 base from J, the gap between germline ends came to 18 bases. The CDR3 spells CSARDDAKGTGNTEAFF. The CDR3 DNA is TGCAGTGCTAGAGATGACGCCAAGGGGACGGGGAACACTGAAGCTTTCTTT.

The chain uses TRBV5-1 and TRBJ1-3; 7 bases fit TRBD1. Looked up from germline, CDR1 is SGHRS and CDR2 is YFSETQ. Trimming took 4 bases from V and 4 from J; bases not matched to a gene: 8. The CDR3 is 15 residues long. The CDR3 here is CASSTGQDTGNTIYF. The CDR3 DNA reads TGCGCCAGCAGCACCGGACAGGATACAGGAAACACCATATATTTT.

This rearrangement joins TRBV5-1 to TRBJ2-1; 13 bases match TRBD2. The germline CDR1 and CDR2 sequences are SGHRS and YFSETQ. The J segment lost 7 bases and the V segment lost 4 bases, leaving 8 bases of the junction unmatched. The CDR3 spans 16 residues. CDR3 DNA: TGCGCCAGCAGCCTAGGACTAGCGGGAGTTAGGAATGAGCAGTTCTTC. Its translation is CASSLGLAGVRNEQFF.

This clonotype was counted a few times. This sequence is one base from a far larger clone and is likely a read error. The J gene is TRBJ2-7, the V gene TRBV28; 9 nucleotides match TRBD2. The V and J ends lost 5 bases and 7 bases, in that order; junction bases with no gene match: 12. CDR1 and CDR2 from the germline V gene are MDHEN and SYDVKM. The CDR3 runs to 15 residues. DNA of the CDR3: TGTGCCAGCAGTCCCCCGGGAGCGGGAGGCAATGAGCAGTACTTC. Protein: CASSPPGAGGNEQYF.

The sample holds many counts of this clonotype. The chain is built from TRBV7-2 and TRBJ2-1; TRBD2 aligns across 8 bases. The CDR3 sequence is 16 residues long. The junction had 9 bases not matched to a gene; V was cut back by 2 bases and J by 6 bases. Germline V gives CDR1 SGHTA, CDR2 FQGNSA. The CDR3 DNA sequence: TGTGCCAGCAGCTTACTCGCAGCGGGAGTTAGCAATGAGCAGTTCTTC. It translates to CASSLLAAGVSNEQFF.

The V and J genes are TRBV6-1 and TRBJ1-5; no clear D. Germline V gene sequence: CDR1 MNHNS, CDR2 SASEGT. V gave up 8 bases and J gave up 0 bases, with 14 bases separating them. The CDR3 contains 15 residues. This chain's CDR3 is CASLVTLSSNQPQHF. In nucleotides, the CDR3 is TGTGCCAGCCTTGTAACTCTGTCTAGCAATCAGCCCCAGCATTTT.

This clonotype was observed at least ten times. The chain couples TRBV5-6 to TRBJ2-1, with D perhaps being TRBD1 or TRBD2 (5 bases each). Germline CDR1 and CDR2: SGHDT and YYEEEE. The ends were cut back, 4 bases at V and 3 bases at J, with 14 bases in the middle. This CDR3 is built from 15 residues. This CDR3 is CASSTPGGGYNEQFF. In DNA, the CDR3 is TGTGCCAGCAGCACCCCGGGTGGGGGCTACAATGAGCAGTTCTTC.

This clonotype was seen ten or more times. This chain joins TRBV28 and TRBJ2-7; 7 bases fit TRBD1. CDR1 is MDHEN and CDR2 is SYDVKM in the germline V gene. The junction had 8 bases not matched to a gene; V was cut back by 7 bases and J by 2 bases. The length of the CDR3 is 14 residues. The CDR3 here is CASIRDSEAYEQYF. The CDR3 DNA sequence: TGTGCCAGCATCCGGGACAGCGAGGCCTACGAGCAGTACTTC. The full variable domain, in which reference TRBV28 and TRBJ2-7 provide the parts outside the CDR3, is DVKVTQSSRYLVKRTGEKVFLECVQDMDHENMFWYRQDPGLGLRLIYFSYDVKMKEKGDIPEGYSVSREKKERFSLILESASTNQTSMYLCASIRDSEAYEQYFGPGTRLTVT.

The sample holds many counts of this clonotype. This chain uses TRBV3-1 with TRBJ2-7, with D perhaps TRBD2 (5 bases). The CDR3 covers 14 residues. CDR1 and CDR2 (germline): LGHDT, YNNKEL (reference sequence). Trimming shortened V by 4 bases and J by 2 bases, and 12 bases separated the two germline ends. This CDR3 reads CASSLDYPPYEQYF. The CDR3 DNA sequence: TGTGCCAGCAGCCTCGACTATCCCCCCTACGAGCAGTACTTC.

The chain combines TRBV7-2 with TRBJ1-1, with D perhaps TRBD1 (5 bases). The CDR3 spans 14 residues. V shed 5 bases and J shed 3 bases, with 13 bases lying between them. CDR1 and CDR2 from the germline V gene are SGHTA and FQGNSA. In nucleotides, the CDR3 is TGTGCCAGCAGCCCGAGGCAGGGATACACTGAAGCTTTCTTT. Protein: CASSPRQGYTEAFF.

This CDR3 is CASTSGGLAGRLFDEQYF. In DNA, the CDR3 is TGTGCCAGCACTTCAGGGGGACTAGCGGGAAGACTATTCGACGAGCAGTACTTC. The chain recombines TRBV6-2 or TRBV6-3 with TRBJ2-7; 13 nucleotides align to TRBD2. The CDR3 totals 18 residues. CDR1 is MNHEY, CDR2 SVGEGT, per germline. The junction had 17 bases not matched to a gene; V was cut back by 7 bases and J by 5 bases.